This TCR beta chain was sequenced for a study of T-cell memory formation after mild COVID-19. TCRdb re-analysed the 5' RACE reads in MiXCR, keeping a single row per CDR3 protein. The sample consists of about 360,000 distinct CDR3 sequences, around 15% of them appearing once. The CDR3 consists of 14 residues. Germline CDR1 is SGHTA and CDR2 is FQGNSA. V lost 6 bases and J lost 6; bases outside the gene matches: 7. The V call is TRBV7-2, the J call TRBJ2-2; the match to TRBD1 covers 7 bases. The sample taken for sequencing was PBMCs or a T cell subset sorted from them (not recorded which). This receptor was obtained from a man younger than 35 who had mild COVID-19 (a few samples of this study predate the infection). Cell type and time point are not known. The CDR3 bases are TGTGCCAGCAGACCAGGGGGATCGCCCGGGGAGCTGTTTTTT. The encoded protein is CASRPGGSPGELFF.